Included here is one T cell receptor (beta chain) sequence, with context. As yet, its antigen is unknown. Germline-derived CDR1 and CDR2 are KGHDR and SFDVKD. This CDR3 spans 15 amino acids. The junction had 3 bases not matched to a gene; V was cut back by 3 bases and J by 1 base. This sample stems from a study of Ad26.COV2.S vaccination and SARS-CoV-2 variants. Study-wide findings and caveats: People given the vaccine had a wider spike-specific TCR breadth than placebo recipients did. Measurement of non-spike TCR breadth gave similar results in vaccine and placebo recipients. After vaccination, substantial breadth of spike-specific CD8+ and CD4+ responses was reported.

Treatment defined: 19 received Ad26.COV2.S at low or high dose, single or two shots; about 5 received placebo; per-sample allocation not given. Samples analyzed were those drawn on day 63 after the first vaccine or placebo injection. The repertoire was sequenced with immunoSEQ multiplex PCR; TCRdb's copy has only in-frame clones and lacks some. In the table there are about 400,000 clones, approximately 89% of which are singletons. The source of this sequence is a person between 18 and 59 years old who received the Ad26.COV2.S COVID-19 vaccine or a placebo. The sequences come from peripheral blood, collected in a trial of Ad26.COV2.S vaccine versus placebo. The V gene is TRBV24-1, the J gene TRBJ2-7; 9 nucleotides agree with TRBD1. CDR3: CATSDPGQGSYEQYF. Here the CDR3 DNA reads TGTGCCACCAGTGATCCGGGACAGGGATCCTACGAGCAGTACTTC.